Listed here is a single T cell receptor beta chain. Its antigen is still unknown. Tagging with unique molecular identifiers was a feature of the TCR beta cDNA libraries. Roughly 0.5 million cDNA molecules were obtained from roughly 0.93 to 9.6 million T cells. TCRdb reprocessed the PCR reads via MiXCR and lists one record per CDR3 protein. The sample has roughly 650,000 distinct CDR3 sequences, 59% seen once. The entry originates in a study of post-analysis software for immune sequencing data. In the study overall: Relapsing-remitting, secondary progressive and progressive-relapsing multiple sclerosis courses were included. Broader study findings: Samples sharing a preparation batch grouped tightly together when assessed by F measure. The normalized Chao1 diversity of multiple sclerosis patients was significantly lower than that of controls.

Specimen: blood. This TCR was sampled from a girl aged 2 to 10 with multiple sclerosis.

The CDR3 nucleotides are TGTGCCAGCAGTTTATTGTCCCCCCTGACACAGACCCAGTACTTC. This gives the protein CASSLLSPLTQTQYF. The chain is built from TRBV28 and TRBJ2-7, with D unresolved. Near its end, the DNA agrees better with TRBJ2-5, so the J call may be wrong. The CDR3 runs to 15 residues. CDR1 and CDR2 (germline): MDHEN, SYDVKM.